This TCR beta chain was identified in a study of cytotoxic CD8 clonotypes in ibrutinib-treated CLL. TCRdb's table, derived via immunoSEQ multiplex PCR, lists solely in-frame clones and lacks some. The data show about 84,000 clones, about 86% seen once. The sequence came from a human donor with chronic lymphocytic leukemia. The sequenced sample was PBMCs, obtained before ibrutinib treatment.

The CDR3 bases are TGTGCTACGCGGGCTCAGGGAGCAATCCACGAGCAGTACTTC. Its protein is CATRAQGAIHEQYF. The chain couples TRBV28 to TRBJ2-7, with D possibly called TRBD1 or TRBD2 (5 bases each). CDR3 length: 14 amino acids. The germline V gene encodes CDR1 MDHEN and CDR2 SYDVKM.